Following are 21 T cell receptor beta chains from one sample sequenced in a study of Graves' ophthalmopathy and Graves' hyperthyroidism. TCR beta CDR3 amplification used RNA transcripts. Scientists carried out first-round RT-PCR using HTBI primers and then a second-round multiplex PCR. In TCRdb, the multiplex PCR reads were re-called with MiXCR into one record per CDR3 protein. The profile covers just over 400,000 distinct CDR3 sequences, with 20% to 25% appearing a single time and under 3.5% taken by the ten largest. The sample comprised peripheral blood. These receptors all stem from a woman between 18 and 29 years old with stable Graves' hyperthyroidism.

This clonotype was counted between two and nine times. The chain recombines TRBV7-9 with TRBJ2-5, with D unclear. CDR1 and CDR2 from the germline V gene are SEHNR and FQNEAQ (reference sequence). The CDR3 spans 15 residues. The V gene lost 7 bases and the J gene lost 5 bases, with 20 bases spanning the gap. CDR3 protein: CASKSAALSGETQYF. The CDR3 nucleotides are TGTGCCAGCAAGTCGGCGGCCTTATCTGGGGAGACCCAGTACTTC.

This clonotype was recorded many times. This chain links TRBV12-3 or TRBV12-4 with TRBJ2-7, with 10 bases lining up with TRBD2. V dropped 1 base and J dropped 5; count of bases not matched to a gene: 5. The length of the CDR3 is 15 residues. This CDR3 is CASSLEGLATNEQYF. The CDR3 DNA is TGTGCCAGCAGTTTAGAGGGACTAGCGACCAACGAGCAGTACTTC.

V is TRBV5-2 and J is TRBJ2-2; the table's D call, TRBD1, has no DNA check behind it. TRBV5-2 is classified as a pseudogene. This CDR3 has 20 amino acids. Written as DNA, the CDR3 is TGTGCCAGCAACACAGGTGCGGACAGGGGTATAATCGCGGACACCGGGGAGCTGTTTTTT. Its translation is CASNTGADRGIIADTGELFF.

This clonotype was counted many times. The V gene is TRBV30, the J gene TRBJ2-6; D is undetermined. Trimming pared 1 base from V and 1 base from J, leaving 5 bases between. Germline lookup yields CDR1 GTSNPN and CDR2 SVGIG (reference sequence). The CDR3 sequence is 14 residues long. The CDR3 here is CAWSALSGANVLTF. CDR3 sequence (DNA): TGTGCCTGGAGTGCGTTATCTGGGGCCAACGTCCTGACTTTC.

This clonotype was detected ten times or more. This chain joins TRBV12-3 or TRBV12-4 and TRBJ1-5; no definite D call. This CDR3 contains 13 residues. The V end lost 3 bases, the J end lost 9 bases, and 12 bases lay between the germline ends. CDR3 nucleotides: TGTGCCAGCAGTTTTACAGACTCGGGGCCCCAGCATTTT. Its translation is CASSFTDSGPQHF.

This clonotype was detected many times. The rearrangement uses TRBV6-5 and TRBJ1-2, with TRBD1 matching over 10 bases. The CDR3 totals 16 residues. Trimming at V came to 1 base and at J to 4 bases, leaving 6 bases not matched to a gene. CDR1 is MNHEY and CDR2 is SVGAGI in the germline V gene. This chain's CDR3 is CASSYLRTGGSYGYTF. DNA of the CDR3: TGTGCCAGCAGTTACTTACGGACAGGGGGTAGCTATGGCTACACCTTC.

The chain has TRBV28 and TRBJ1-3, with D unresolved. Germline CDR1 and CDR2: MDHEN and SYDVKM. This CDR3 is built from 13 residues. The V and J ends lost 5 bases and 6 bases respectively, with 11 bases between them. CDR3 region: CASSPAALNTIYF. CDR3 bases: TGTGCCAGCAGTCCCGCCGCTCTAAACACCATATATTTT.

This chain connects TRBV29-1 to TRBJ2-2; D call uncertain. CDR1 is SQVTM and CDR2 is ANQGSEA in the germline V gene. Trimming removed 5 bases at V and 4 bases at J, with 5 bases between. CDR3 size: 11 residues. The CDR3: CSVSATGELFF. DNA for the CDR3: TGCAGCGTTAGTGCCACCGGGGAGCTGTTTTTT.

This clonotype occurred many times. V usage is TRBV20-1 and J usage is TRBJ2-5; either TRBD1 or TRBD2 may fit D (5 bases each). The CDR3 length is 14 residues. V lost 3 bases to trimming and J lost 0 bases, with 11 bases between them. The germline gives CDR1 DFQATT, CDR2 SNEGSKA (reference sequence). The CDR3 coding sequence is TGCAGTGCTAGGGGGGACGGGAACCAAGAGACCCAGTACTTC. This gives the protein CSARGDGNQETQYF.

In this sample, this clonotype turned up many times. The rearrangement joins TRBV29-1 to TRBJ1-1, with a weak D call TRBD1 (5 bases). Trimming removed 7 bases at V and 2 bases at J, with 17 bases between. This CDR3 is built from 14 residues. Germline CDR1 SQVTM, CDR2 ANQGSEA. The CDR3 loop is CSALGRQGNTEAFF. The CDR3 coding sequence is TGCAGCGCCCTGGGGCGTCAGGGCAACACTGAAGCTTTCTTT.

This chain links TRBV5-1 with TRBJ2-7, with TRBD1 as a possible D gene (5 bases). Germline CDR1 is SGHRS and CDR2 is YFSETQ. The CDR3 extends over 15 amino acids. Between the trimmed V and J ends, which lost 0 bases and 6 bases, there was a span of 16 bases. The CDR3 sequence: CASSLDRQSPGEQYF. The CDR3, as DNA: TGCGCCAGCAGCTTGGACCGACAGAGCCCTGGCGAGCAGTACTTC.

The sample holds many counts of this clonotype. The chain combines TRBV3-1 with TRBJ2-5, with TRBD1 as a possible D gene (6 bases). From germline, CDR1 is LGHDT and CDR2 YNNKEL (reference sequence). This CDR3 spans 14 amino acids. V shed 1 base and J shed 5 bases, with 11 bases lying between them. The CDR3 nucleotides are TGTGCCAGCAGCCAAGCAGGGGCTGGGGAGACCCAGTACTTC. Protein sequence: CASSQAGAGETQYF.

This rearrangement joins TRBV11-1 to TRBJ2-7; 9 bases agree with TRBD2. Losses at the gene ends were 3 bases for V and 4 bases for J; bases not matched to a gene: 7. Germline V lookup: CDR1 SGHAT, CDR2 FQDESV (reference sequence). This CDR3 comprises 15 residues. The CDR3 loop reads CASSFGPAGGYEQYF. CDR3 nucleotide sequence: TGTGCCAGCAGCTTTGGTCCAGCGGGAGGATACGAGCAGTACTTC.

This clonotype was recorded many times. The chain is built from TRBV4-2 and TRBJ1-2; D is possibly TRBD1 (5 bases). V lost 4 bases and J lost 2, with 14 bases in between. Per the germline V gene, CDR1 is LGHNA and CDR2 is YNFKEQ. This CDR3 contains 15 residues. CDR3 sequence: CASSRPGGENYGYTF. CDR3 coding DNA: TGTGCCAGCAGCCGACCCGGGGGGGAGAACTATGGCTACACCTTC.

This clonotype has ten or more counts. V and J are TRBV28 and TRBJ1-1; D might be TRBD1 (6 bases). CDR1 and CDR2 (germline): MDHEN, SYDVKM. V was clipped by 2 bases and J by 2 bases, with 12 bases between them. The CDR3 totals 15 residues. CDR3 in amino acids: CASSLTGTLNTEAFF. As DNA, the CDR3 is TGTGCCAGCAGTTTAACCGGGACACTCAACACTGAAGCTTTCTTT.

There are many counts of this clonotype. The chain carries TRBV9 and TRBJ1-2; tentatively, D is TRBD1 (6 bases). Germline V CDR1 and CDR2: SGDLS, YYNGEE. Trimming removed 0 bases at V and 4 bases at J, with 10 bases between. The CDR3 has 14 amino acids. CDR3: CASSVEEGGYGYTF. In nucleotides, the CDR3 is TGTGCCAGCAGCGTAGAAGAGGGGGGCTATGGCTACACCTTC. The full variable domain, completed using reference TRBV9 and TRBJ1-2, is DSGVTQTPKHLITATGQRVTLRCSPRSGDLSVYWYQQSLDQGLQFLIQYYNGEERAKGNILERFSAQQFPDLHSELNLSSLELGDSALYFCASSVEEGGYGYTFGSGTRLTVV.

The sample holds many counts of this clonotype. The CDR3: CASSLDQGMNTEAFF. In DNA form, the CDR3 reads TGTGCCAGCAGCTTAGATCAAGGAATGAACACTGAAGCTTTCTTT. This rearrangement joins TRBV11-2 to TRBJ1-1; D is unresolved. The CDR3 loop spans 15 amino acids. V lost 0 bases, J lost 0 bases, and 8 bases lay in between. Germline V CDR1 and CDR2: SGHAT, FQNNGV.

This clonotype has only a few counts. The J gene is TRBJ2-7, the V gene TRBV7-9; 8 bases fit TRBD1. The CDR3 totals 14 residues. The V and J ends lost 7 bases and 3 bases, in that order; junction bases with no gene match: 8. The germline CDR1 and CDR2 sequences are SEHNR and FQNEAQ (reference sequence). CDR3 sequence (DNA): TGTGCCAGCACGGCTCGGGACAGGCACTACGAGCAGTACTTC. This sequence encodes CASTARDRHYEQYF. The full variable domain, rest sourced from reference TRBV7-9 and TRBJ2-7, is DTGVSQNPRHKITKRGQNVTFRCDPISEHNRLYWYRQTLGQGPEFLTYFQNEAQLEKSRLLSDRFSAERPKGSFSTLEIQRTEQGDSAMYLCASTARDRHYEQYFGPGTRLTVT.

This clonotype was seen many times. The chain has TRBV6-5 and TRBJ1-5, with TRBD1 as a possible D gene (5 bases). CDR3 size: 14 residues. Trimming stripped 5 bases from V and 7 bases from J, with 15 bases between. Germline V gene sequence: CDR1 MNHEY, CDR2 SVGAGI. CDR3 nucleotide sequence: TGTGCCAGCAGTCACGGGACGTTCAACCAGCCCCAGCATTTT. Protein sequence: CASSHGTFNQPQHF.

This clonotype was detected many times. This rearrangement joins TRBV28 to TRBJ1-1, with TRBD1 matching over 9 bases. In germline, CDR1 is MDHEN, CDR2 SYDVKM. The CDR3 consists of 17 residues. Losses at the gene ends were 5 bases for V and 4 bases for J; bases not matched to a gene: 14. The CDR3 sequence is CASSHQSGTGPITEAFF. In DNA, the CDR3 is TGTGCCAGCAGTCACCAAAGTGGGACAGGGCCGATCACTGAAGCTTTCTTT.

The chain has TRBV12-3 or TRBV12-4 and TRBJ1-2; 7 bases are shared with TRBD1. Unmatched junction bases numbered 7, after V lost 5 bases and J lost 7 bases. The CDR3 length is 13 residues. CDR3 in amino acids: CASSPQTGLGYTF. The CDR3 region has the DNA TGTGCCAGCAGTCCGCAGACAGGGCTTGGCTACACCTTC.